The rows below give T cell receptor beta chains drawn from one sample of a study of graft-versus-host responses after intestinal transplantation. Clones were sequenced by immunoSEQ multiplex PCR, and TCRdb holds only the in-frame ones, with some missing. The sample holds just under 100,000 clones; 90% are singletons and the top ten take more than 15%. Material: PBMCs, obtained roughly 410 days after intestinal transplant. The receptors were gathered from a human patient who received an intestinal transplant, so some T cells may come from the graft donor. Both conserved end residues are part of each CDR3. D genes are given only for firm matches. Size is omitted from some rows. Given values are once, few, many or a class for expanded clones.

v_call	j_call	clone_size	d_call	cdr3_aa	cdr3_nt
TRBV7-3	TRBJ2-2	-	-	CASSSPRGELFF	TGTGCCAGCAGCTCCCCCCGAGGGGAGCTGTTTTTT
TRBV10-3	TRBJ1-2	few	TRBD1	CAISLDRGWGYTF	TGTGCCATCAGCCTCGACAGGGGCTGGGGCTACACCTTC
TRBV6-5	TRBJ1-2	-	TRBD1	CASRFNRGLYGYTF	TGTGCCAGCAGATTCAACAGGGGACTCTATGGCTACACCTTC
TRBV27	TRBJ2-3	once	-	CASTSDRLDTQYF	TGTGCCAGCACCTCCGACAGGTTGGATACGCAGTATTTT
TRBV5-6	TRBJ2-5	-	-	CASSRDRPETQYF	TGTGCCAGCAGTCGCGATAGGCCAGAGACCCAGTACTTC
TRBV5-1	TRBJ2-5	-	TRBD1	CASRRDSQETQYF	TGCGCCAGCAGACGGGACAGCCAAGAGACCCAGTACTTC
TRBV25-1	TRBJ1-4	-	-	CASSDEYGPAEKLFF	TGTGCCAGCAGTGACGAGTACGGTCCTGCTGAAAAACTGTTTTTT
TRBV18	TRBJ1-4	-	TRBD1	CASSLRTGPNEKLFF	TGTGCCAGCTCACTTCGGACAGGCCCGAATGAAAAACTGTTTTTT
TRBV6-5	TRBJ1-4	-	-	CASSPQGGDEKLFF	TGTGCCAGCAGCCCACAGGGAGGAGACGAAAAACTGTTTTTT
TRBV9	TRBJ2-1	-	TRBD2	CASSGPTGGGTFEQFF	TGTGCCAGCAGCGGACCCACCGGCGGGGGTACATTCGAGCAGTTCTTC
TRBV12-5	TRBJ1-5	-	-	CASGLNRDQPQHF	TGTGCTAGTGGTTTGAACCGGGATCAGCCCCAGCATTTT
TRBV15	TRBJ2-1	once	TRBD2	CATRTSVGLAGAYNEQFF	TGTGCCACCAGAACCTCCGTCGGGCTAGCGGGGGCCTACAATGAGCAGTTCTTC
TRBV6-6	TRBJ1-2	-	-	CASSNRDTGYGYTF	TGTGCCAGCAGCAACCGGGACACGGGCTATGGCTACACCTTC
TRBV6-5	TRBJ1-3	-	-	CASSYSRGGWNTIYF	TGTGCCAGCAGTTACTCGAGGGGGGGGTGGAACACCATATATTTT
TRBV14	TRBJ2-5	-	TRBD1	CASNRQGQETQYF	TGTGCCAGCAACCGACAGGGCCAAGAGACCCAGTACTTC
TRBV7-8	TRBJ2-1	-	-	CASSLAPGQDEQFF	TGTGCCAGCAGCTTAGCCCCCGGGCAGGATGAGCAGTTCTTC
TRBV6-5	TRBJ2-7	-	TRBD1	CASSPQGAPLGEQYF	TGTGCCAGCAGTCCCCAGGGGGCCCCTCTCGGCGAGCAGTACTTC
TRBV11-2	TRBJ2-1	-	TRBD1	CASSSLVRRQGEANEQFF	TGTGCCAGCAGCTCATTAGTTAGGAGACAGGGGGAAGCCAATGAGCAGTTCTTC
TRBV5-1	TRBJ2-2	-	TRBD1	CASSPTGDTGELFF	TGCGCCAGCAGCCCGACAGGGGACACCGGGGAGCTGTTTTTT
TRBV5-6	TRBJ2-1	-	-	CASRDTSYNEQFF	TGTGCCAGCAGAGACACCTCTTACAATGAGCAGTTCTTC
TRBV4-2	TRBJ2-1	-	TRBD2	CASSQGRGGAAYNEQFF	TGTGCCAGCAGCCAAGGGCGCGGGGGGGCCGCCTACAATGAGCAGTTCTTC
TRBV7-9	TRBJ1-4	-	-	CASSAYQGLSNEKLFF	TGTGCCAGCAGCGCATATCAGGGGCTCTCTAATGAAAAACTGTTTTTT
TRBV9	TRBJ1-4	-	TRBD1	CASSGQPGQGAEKLFF	TGTGCCAGCAGCGGACAACCGGGACAGGGTGCTGAAAAACTGTTTTTT
TRBV5-6	TRBJ2-3	-	TRBD1	CASSTRQGYGDTQYF	TGTGCCAGCAGCACAAGACAGGGGTACGGAGATACGCAGTATTTT
TRBV5-1	TRBJ2-5	-	-	CASSLGGQETQYF	TGCGCCAGCAGCTTGGGAGGCCAAGAGACCCAGTACTTC
TRBV5-4	TRBJ1-1	once	TRBD1	CASSLADRGYTEAFF	TGTGCCAGCAGCTTGGCGGACAGGGGGTACACTGAAGCTTTCTTT
TRBV20-1	TRBJ2-3	-	-	CSAFHWGTQYF	TGCAGTGCTTTCCACTGGGGAACGCAGTATTTT
TRBV10-3	TRBJ1-1	-	-	CAIMGGGPFTTEAFF	TGTGCCATCATGGGCGGGGGACCCTTCACCACTGAAGCTTTCTTT
TRBV6-1	TRBJ2-7	-	TRBD1	CASTRDRGSYEQYF	TGTGCCAGCACCCGGGACAGGGGATCCTACGAGCAGTACTTC
TRBV18	TRBJ2-1	-	TRBD1	CASSPGQALYNEQFF	TGTGCCAGCTCACCGGGACAGGCCTTGTACAATGAGCAGTTCTTC
TRBV5-7	TRBJ1-3	-	TRBD1	CASSLPGQISTGNTIYF	TGTGCCAGCAGCTTACCGGGACAGATCTCTACTGGAAACACCATATATTTT
TRBV18	TRBJ1-6	-	TRBD1	CASSPQVQGGSPLHF	TGTGCCAGCTCACCACAGGTTCAGGGGGGTTCACCCCTCCACTTT
TRBV9	TRBJ2-1	-	-	CASSVGGLEQFF	TGTGCCAGCAGCGTAGGGGGGCTGGAGCAGTTCTTC
TRBV5-4	TRBJ2-4	-	TRBD2	CAAGGSGDIQYF	TGTGCCGCCGGGGGGTCGGGTGACATTCAGTACTTC
TRBV6-5	TRBJ1-1	-	-	CASSYSGPSRTEAFF	TGTGCCAGCAGTTACTCCGGGCCCAGTCGCACTGAAGCTTTCTTT
TRBV9	TRBJ1-1	-	-	CASSVEDTEAFF	TGTGCCAGCAGCGTAGAGGACACTGAAGCTTTCTTT
TRBV11-1	TRBJ1-1	-	-	CASSPEGPREAFF	TGTGCCAGCAGCCCTGAAGGGCCCCGCGAGGCTTTCTTT
TRBV18	TRBJ1-5	-	-	CASSPPGQPQHF	TGTGCCAGCTCACCACCGGGACAGCCCCAGCATTTT
TRBV18	TRBJ1-2	-	-	CASSPPGPLWGYTF	TGTGCCAGCTCACCTCCGGGTCCTCTTTGGGGCTACACCTTC
TRBV9	TRBJ2-7	-	TRBD1	CASSPETGPYYEQYF	TGTGCCAGCAGCCCAGAGACAGGGCCATACTACGAGCAGTACTTC
TRBV5-4	TRBJ2-7	-	TRBD2	CASSLGLAGVREQYF	TGTGCCAGCAGCCTGGGACTAGCGGGGGTGAGGGAGCAGTACTTC
TRBV15	TRBJ2-1	-	-	CATSRDLDVAYNEQFF	TGTGCCACCAGCAGAGATCTAGATGTAGCGTACAATGAGCAGTTCTTC
TRBV18	TRBJ2-5	-	TRBD2	CASSPSAGIGETQYF	TGTGCCAGCTCACCCTCAGCGGGGATCGGGGAGACCCAGTACTTC
TRBV5-1	TRBJ1-5	-	TRBD1	CASSFGTGNQPQHF	TGCGCCAGCAGCTTCGGGACAGGGAATCAGCCCCAGCATTTT
TRBV6-5	TRBJ2-1	-	TRBD2	CASSQPGGNNEQFF	TGTGCCAGCAGTCAACCCGGGGGGAACAATGAGCAGTTCTTC
TRBV10-3	TRBJ2-7	few	-	CAISGGYEQYF	TGTGCCATCAGTGGGGGTTACGAGCAGTACTTC
TRBV19	TRBJ1-4	-	-	CASVTHAWGEKLFF	TGTGCCAGCGTCACCCATGCCTGGGGAGAAAAACTGTTTTTT
TRBV23-1	TRBJ2-7	-	-	CASSGNGPTHPVHEQYF	TGCGCCAGCAGTGGGAACGGACCGACGCACCCCGTCCACGAGCAGTACTTC